Detailed here is one T cell receptor beta chain. Single viable CD3+CD4+CD8-CD45RO+ cells were sorted as the memory CD4+ T cells. V was trimmed by 7 bases and J by 1 base, leaving 14 bases between them. Germline loops: CDR1 SGHRS, CDR2 YFSETQ. This CDR3 has 14 amino acids. These data belong to a study of memory CD4+ T cells and cytomegalovirus serostatus. Sequenced by immunoSEQ multiplex PCR; TCRdb stores in-frame clones only, minus some. The sample yields tens of thousands of clones, around 79% seen once. The TCR was taken from an adult in good health and CMV-seropositive. The sample consisted of memory CD4+ T cells from blood. This chain connects TRBV5-1 to TRBJ2-5; weak D call: TRBD2 (5 bases). CDR3 residues: CASAEGTAQETQYF. The CDR3 nucleotides read TGCGCCAGCGCCGAGGGTACCGCCCAAGAGACCCAGTACTTC.